This record looks at one T cell receptor beta chain sequence and its context. The CDR3 loop spans 13 amino acids. The V end was cut by 2 bases, the J end by 8 bases, with 10 bases between. Germline CDR1 is SGHTA and CDR2 is FQGTGA. This sample was included in a study of regulatory T cells in long-lasting Graves disease. Arm-PCR with iRepertoire HTBI primers amplified the CDR3 regions for these TCR beta libraries. Via MiXCR, TCRdb re-called the multiplex PCR reads, giving one row per CDR3 protein. The sample lists approximately 350,000 distinct CDR3 sequences, around 11% occurring once. Described time point: newly diagnosed GD, antithyroid drugs for less than 3 months. RNA isolated from PBMCs was used to make the TCR library. Clinicians diagnosed Graves' disease using American Thyroid Association guidelines. These records were also assigned to another study, of T cells in Graves' hyperthyroidism and ophthalmopathy.

The sequencing here drew on peripheral blood mononuclear cells (PBMCs), taken at new diagnosis, from a patient treated with antithyroid drugs. The V and J genes are TRBV7-3 and TRBJ2-1; D gene unclear. The sequence was obtained from a woman aged 18-30 years with Graves disease. CDR3 residues: CASSLSRPDEQFF. CDR3 DNA sequence: TGTGCCAGCAGCTTATCAAGACCAGATGAGCAGTTCTTC.